These 12 T cell receptor beta chains originate from one sample sequenced in a study of T cell changes during pregnancy in multiple sclerosis. The table came from immunoSEQ multiplex PCR; TCRdb's copy has only in-frame clones and leaves some out. This repertoire shows fewer than 50,000 clones, roughly 94% found once; its top ten account for approximately 0.31%. The sample was CD4+ T cells from peripheral blood mononuclear cells, taken in the third trimester of pregnancy. Receptors were obtained from a female donor with multiple sclerosis, enrolled in a pregnancy study.

The CDR3 protein is CASSFPTGGYGYTF. The CDR3 DNA sequence: TGTGCCAGCAGCTTCCCTACAGGGGGCTATGGCTACACCTTC. The chain links TRBV7-8 to TRBJ1-2; TRBD1 agrees at 8 bases. The V gene end was trimmed by 3 bases and the J gene end by 4 bases; junction bases not matched to a gene: 4. This CDR3 is 14 amino acids long. Germline V lookup: CDR1 SGHVS, CDR2 FQNEAQ.

CDR3 DNA: TGTGCCAGCAGTAACCCGACAGGCTATGGCTACACCTTC. Translated, it gives CASSNPTGYGYTF. The rearrangement joins TRBV6-5 to TRBJ1-2; D possibly corresponds to TRBD1 (6 bases). Between the trimmed V and J ends, which lost 5 bases and 4 bases, there was a span of 11 bases. The germline V gene has CDR1 MNHEY and CDR2 SVGAGI. The CDR3 runs 13 residues.

In this sample, this clone turned up a few times. The rearrangement joins TRBV20-1 to TRBJ2-1; D is possibly TRBD2 (5 bases). This CDR3 has 10 residues. CDR1 and CDR2 (germline): DFQATT, SNEGSKA (reference sequence). V lost 8 bases to trimming and J lost 5 bases, with 7 bases between them. The CDR3 loop is CSTGNNEQFF. The CDR3, as DNA: TGCAGTACGGGGAACAATGAGCAGTTCTTC.

J is TRBJ2-1 and V is TRBV18; possibly TRBD1 for D (5 bases). V was trimmed by 5 bases and J by 10 bases, leaving 15 bases between them. CDR3 length equals 13 residues. The V gene's germline CDR1 is KGHSH and CDR2 LQKENI. In DNA, the CDR3 is TGTGCCAGCTCAGCATCCGACAGATCGGAGCAGTTCTTC. Translated: CASSASDRSEQFF.

This chain links TRBV7-9 with TRBJ2-7; unclear D gene. V shed 2 bases and J shed 6 bases, with 8 bases lying between them. Germline assignment: CDR1 SEHNR and CDR2 FQNEAQ (reference sequence). The CDR3 loop spans 12 amino acids. CDR3 protein: CASSLINGEQYF. In DNA, the CDR3 is TGTGCCAGCAGCTTAATCAACGGCGAGCAGTACTTC. The full variable domain, with the rest looked up from reference TRBV7-9 and TRBJ2-7, is DTGVSQNPRHKITKRGQNVTFRCDPISEHNRLYWYRQTLGQGPEFLTYFQNEAQLEKSRLLSDRFSAERPKGSFSTLEIQRTEQGDSAMYLCASSLINGEQYFGPGTRLTVT.

The chain has TRBV4-1 and TRBJ1-1; D unclear. This CDR3 spans 20 amino acids. Deletions cut 1 base from V and 6 bases from J, with 30 bases between. Germline values: CDR1 MGHRA, CDR2 YSYEKL. CDR3 loop: CASSQVDVGLHSSVAAEAFF. The CDR3 nucleotides are TGCGCCAGCAGCCAAGTCGATGTCGGACTGCATAGCTCCGTGGCGGCTGAAGCTTTCTTT.

The CDR3 spells CASSPNLAGTDTQYF. CDR3 nucleotide sequence: TGCGCCAGCAGCCCCAATCTAGCGGGCACAGATACGCAGTATTTT. The chain has TRBV5-1 and TRBJ2-3; 7 nucleotides line up with TRBD2. There are 15 residues in the CDR3. The V segment lost 4 bases and the J segment 1 base; nucleotides outside the gene matches: 6. CDR1 is SGHRS and CDR2 is YFSETQ in the germline V gene.

This clone has only one observation. The V and J genes are TRBV10-3 and TRBJ1-4; D call uncertain. Germline CDR1 and CDR2: ENHRY and SYGVKD. The CDR3 covers 15 residues. The V gene lost 0 bases and the J gene lost 8 bases, with 13 bases spanning the gap. CDR3 coding DNA: TGTGCCATCAGTGAGTCTCCCGGGTTAGACGAAAAACTGTTTTTT. Amino acids: CAISESPGLDEKLFF.

The chain couples TRBV6-1 to TRBJ1-5, with 12 bases that match TRBD1. Germline V gives CDR1 MNHNS, CDR2 SASEGT. The J segment lost 1 base and the V segment lost 4 bases, leaving 14 bases of the junction unmatched. CDR3 length: 20 residues. CDR3 sequence: CASSVTSGTGGRLSNQPQHF. CDR3 in DNA: TGTGCCAGCAGTGTGACCTCCGGGACAGGGGGCCGGTTGAGCAATCAGCCCCAGCATTTT.

This clone appeared a single time. The chain employs TRBV10-3 and TRBJ1-2; D is possibly TRBD1 (5 bases). The V end lost 2 bases, the J end lost 6 bases, and 10 bases lay between the germline ends. CDR3 length: 13 amino acids. Germline loops: CDR1 ENHRY, CDR2 SYGVKD. Here the CDR3 reads CAISEGRENGYTF. The DNA for the CDR3 is TGTGCCATCAGTGAGGGCAGGGAAAATGGCTACACCTTC.

This clone showed up just a few times. CDR3 DNA: TGTGCCAGCAGCTTAACTGGGGCAGCTCGCCACGAGCAGTACTTC. It encodes CASSLTGAARHEQYF. The rearrangement links TRBV7-2 to TRBJ2-7; possible D gene TRBD1, 5 bases. Trimming shortened V by 2 bases and J by 5 bases, and 16 bases separated the two germline ends. This CDR3 contains 15 residues. Germline CDR1 and CDR2: SGHTA and FQGNSA.

The V and J genes are TRBV4-2 and TRBJ1-6; D gene uncertain. The ends were cut back, 0 bases at V and 0 bases at J, with 6 bases in the middle. The CDR3 sequence is 16 residues long. CDR1 and CDR2 from the germline V gene are LGHNA and YNFKEQ. DNA of the CDR3: TGTGCCAGCAGCCAAGAATCCAGCTCCTATAATTCACCCCTCCACTTT. The encoded protein is CASSQESSSYNSPLHF.